This T cell receptor beta chain was retrieved from a study of blood T cells in healthy people across ages (dated by TCRdb to between 2015 and 2016). For context, the study as a whole: In model experiments, template switching captured roughly one uniquely barcoded TCR beta cDNA molecule for every two T cells. The study measured age-related changes in TCR beta repertoire diversity using deep sequencing normalized with unique cDNA molecular identifiers. The donors were divided into four age groups: young (average around 17 years), middle-aged (about 39), aged (about 61) and long-lived (roughly 88). To avoid experimental bias, donors of different ages were distributed randomly across sequencing lanes. For two donors (one aged 18 to 30 and one aged 80 or older), the study analyzed two additional independent replicas of 1 million unique cDNA reads from the same blood draw.

Donors were 35 to 40 systemically healthy Caucasian individuals from Russia aged roughly 6 to 90 years. Approximately 10 milliliters of peripheral blood were collected from each donor into EDTA-treated Vacutainer tubes. Ficoll-Paque density-gradient centrifugation was used to isolate PBMCs, with at least 7 million per sample. Total RNA was extracted from PBMCs with Trizol reagent, with at least 6 micrograms obtained per sample. Naive CD45RAhigh/CD27high T cell percentages were measured by flow cytometry on a PBMC aliquot from every donor. Paper-wide results and their limitations: Because the CMV infection status of the donors was unknown, age-related changes in expanded clonotypes may potentially have been confounded. There was a strong correlation between observed TCR beta diversity and the percentage of naive T cells measured by flow cytometry. Observed TCR beta diversity per million T cells fell roughly linearly with age, and a significant reduction was already apparent by age around 36. Since profiling was done on bulk unsorted PBMCs, naive and antigen-experienced compartments could not be conclusively compared. Total diversity estimates from one million sequenced T cells were considered lower bounds and underestimates. Compared with the aged group, more naive CD4+ T cells, fewer expanded clones and increased TCR diversity were shown by the long-lived group, suggesting age selection.

The receptor library was made with 5' RACE. Sequenced on an Illumina HiSeq 2500. A second roughly 7 to 12 cycle PCR used a sample-barcoded 5' primer and a J-beta primer mix. A unique molecular identifier was introduced onto each TCR beta cDNA molecule by a template-switch 5' adaptor carrying 12 random nucleotides. Each sample yielded at least 2.5 million CDR3-containing paired-end reads. First-strand cDNA synthesis was performed from all RNA using the Mint cDNA synthesis kit, with priming by a TRBC-specific oligonucleotide. Following uracil-DNA glycosylase treatment, a first 18-cycle PCR with universal primers M1SS and BC2_uni_R was performed on all cDNA. Per the original workflow: Each sample was normalized by randomly selecting 1 million high-quality reads, each carrying a distinct molecular identifier. Instead of being binned into consensus sequences, reads with shared molecular identifiers were discarded. MiTCR, with a Q25 quality threshold and the strictest error-elimination algorithm, was used for CDR3 identification, clonotype clustering and error correction. A nonparametric unseen species model with Euler transformation was used to estimate lower-bound total TCR beta diversity. TCRdb's own reprocessing of the public reads used fastp at Q25 and MiXCR and kept productive beta chains. A single entry per CDR3 protein holds the most common genes and DNA from its merged rows. These V and J calls derive from TCRdb rather than the authors' analysis. The sample includes 920,000 or so distinct CDR3 sequences, with more than 35% observed a single time. Approximately 17% of the sample is taken by the ten largest.

For this clonotype: Its specific antigen is unknown. Within one base of it there is no much larger clone, and no base qualities were kept.

The sequenced sample consisted of blood. The clonotype was recovered from an older woman in good health.

The CDR3 reads CASSLDSTDYGYTF. The nucleotides read TGTGCCAGCAGCCTGGACTCTACAGACTATGGCTACACCTTC. This chain is built from TRBV6-6 and TRBJ1-2, with the D gene call left open. Sequences MNHNY (CDR1) and SVGAGI (CDR2) are obtained from the germline V gene (reference sequence). CDR3 length: 14 amino acids, cysteine to phenylalanine. The retained sequence is limited to the CDR3, 42 bases, with the frame set at the first base. V is pared back by 6 bases and J by 3 bases, with 14 bases lying between the germline termini.